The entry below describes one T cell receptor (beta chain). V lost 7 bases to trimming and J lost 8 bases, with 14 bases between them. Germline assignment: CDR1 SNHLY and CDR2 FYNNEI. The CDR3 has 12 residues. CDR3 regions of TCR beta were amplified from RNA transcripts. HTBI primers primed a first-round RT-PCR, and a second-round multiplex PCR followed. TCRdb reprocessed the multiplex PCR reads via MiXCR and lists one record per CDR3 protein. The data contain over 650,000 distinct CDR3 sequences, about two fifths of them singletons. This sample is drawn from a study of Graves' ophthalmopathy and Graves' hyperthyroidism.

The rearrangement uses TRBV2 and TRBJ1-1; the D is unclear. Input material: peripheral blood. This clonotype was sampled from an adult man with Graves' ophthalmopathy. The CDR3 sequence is CASTEGDKEAFF. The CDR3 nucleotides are TGTGCCAGCACCGAGGGAGACAAAGAAGCTTTCTTT.